What follows are 2 T cell receptor beta chains derived from one specimen sequenced in a study of identical twins. MiXCR, run by TCRdb on the 5' RACE reads, gives a single entry per CDR3 protein. Of roughly 570,000 distinct CDR3 sequences listed, around 9.6% are singletons. In addition, the sample was reused for a study of yellow fever vaccine responses in identical twins.

Sequenced input: PBMCs. These receptors all come from a woman under 30 in good health.

This clonotype was recorded a few times. V is TRBV20-1 and J is TRBJ2-3, with TRBD2 matching over 12 bases. The germline V gene encodes CDR1 DFQATT and CDR2 SNEGSKA (reference sequence). V gave up 5 bases and J gave up 0 bases; unmatched junction bases: 3. CDR3 length: 15 residues. This chain's CDR3 is CSASGLAGSTDTQYF. DNA of the CDR3: TGCAGTGCTTCAGGACTAGCGGGAAGCACAGATACGCAGTATTTT.

This clonotype was detected a few times. The chain is built from TRBV7-2 and TRBJ2-1; D unclear. This CDR3 is 14 amino acids long. The germline V and J ends were trimmed by 5 bases and 5 bases, with 13 bases remaining between them. The germline gives CDR1 SGHTA, CDR2 FQGNSA. In DNA form, the CDR3 reads TGTGCCAGCAGCCCGTCGGTTGGGAACAATGAGCAGTTCTTC. Encoded protein: CASSPSVGNNEQFF.